A selection of T cell receptor beta chains follows, all from one sample in a study of blood T cell repertoires in COVID-19. Here immunoSEQ multiplex PCR was the method, and the copy in TCRdb shows in-frame clones only, minus some. Seen here are 150,000 or so clones, about 85% observed once, and the top ten hold 0.63%. Sequencing was done on a sample of peripheral blood. All receptors derive from a man aged 55 to 70 with COVID-19, enrolled during active disease. The CDR3 runs from the conserved cysteine through the conserved F or W. Fields, in order: clone size, V gene, J gene, D gene, CDR3 protein, CDR3 DNA. The D gene is left open where the match is weak. Rows give clone size only sometimes, using once, few, many, or a class for an expanded clone.

.	TRBV2	TRBJ2-1	TRBD1	CASRAGQGAREQFF	TGTGCCAGCAGAGCGGGACAGGGGGCTAGAGAGCAGTTCTTC
.	TRBV28	TRBJ2-3	TRBD1	CASRPGGGSDTQYF	TGTGCCAGCAGACCAGGGGGCGGGTCAGATACGCAGTATTTT
.	TRBV19	TRBJ1-2	TRBD1	CASSKTGDDYGYTF	TGTGCCAGTAGTAAGACAGGGGATGACTATGGCTACACCTTC
once	TRBV5-1	TRBJ1-1	.	CASSPGVPATEAFF	TGCGCCAGCAGTCCAGGGGTCCCCGCAACTGAAGCTTTCTTT
.	TRBV6-2/TRBV6-3	TRBJ1-2	TRBD1	CASSWDSINYGYTF	TGTGCCAGCAGCTGGGACAGCATCAACTATGGCTACACCTTC
few	TRBV7-8	TRBJ1-1	.	CASSLGSWRGNTEAFF	TGTGCCAGCAGCTTAGGATCGTGGAGGGGGAACACTGAAGCTTTCTTT
.	TRBV20-1	TRBJ1-1	.	CSASAGRNTEAFF	TGCAGTGCTAGTGCGGGAAGGAACACTGAAGCTTTCTTT
.	TRBV7-8	TRBJ1-5	TRBD1	CASSPGQGNQPQHF	TGTGCCAGCAGCCCGGGACAGGGCAATCAGCCCCAGCATTTT
.	TRBV7-9	TRBJ1-1	TRBD1	CASSSSTGRNTEAFF	TGTGCCAGCAGCTCCTCGACAGGGAGGAACACTGAAGCTTTCTTT
few	TRBV30	TRBJ1-4	TRBD1	CAWSGQGNEKLFF	TGTGCCTGGAGTGGACAGGGAAATGAAAAACTGTTTTTT
.	TRBV4-2	TRBJ1-2	TRBD1	CASSQALGGTGGSGYGYTF	TGTGCCAGCAGCCAAGCCCTAGGGGGGACAGGGGGCTCGGGCTATGGCTACACCTTC
.	TRBV11-3	TRBJ1-2	TRBD1	CASSSRQGSANYGYTF	TGTGCCAGCAGCTCGCGACAGGGCTCAGCTAACTATGGCTACACCTTC